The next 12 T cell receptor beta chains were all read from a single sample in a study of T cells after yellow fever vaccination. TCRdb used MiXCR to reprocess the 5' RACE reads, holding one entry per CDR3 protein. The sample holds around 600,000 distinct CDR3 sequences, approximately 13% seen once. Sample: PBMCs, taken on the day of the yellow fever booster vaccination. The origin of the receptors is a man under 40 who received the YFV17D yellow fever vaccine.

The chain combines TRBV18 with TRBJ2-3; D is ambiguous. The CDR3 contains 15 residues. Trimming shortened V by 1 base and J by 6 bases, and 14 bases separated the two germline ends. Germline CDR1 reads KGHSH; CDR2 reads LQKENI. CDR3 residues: CASSPLAMVLDTQYF. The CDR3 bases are TGTGCCAGCTCACCACTAGCAATGGTCCTGGATACGCAGTATTTT.

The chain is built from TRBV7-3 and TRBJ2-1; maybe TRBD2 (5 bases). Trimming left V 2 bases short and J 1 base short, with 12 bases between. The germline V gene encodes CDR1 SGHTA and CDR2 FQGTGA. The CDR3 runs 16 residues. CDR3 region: CASSLLGESSYNEQFF. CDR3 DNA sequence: TGTGCCAGCAGCTTACTCGGGGAGAGTTCCTACAATGAGCAGTTCTTC. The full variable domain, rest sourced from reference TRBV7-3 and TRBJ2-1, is GAGVSQTPSNKVTEKGKYVELRCDPISGHTALYWYRQSLGQGPEFLIYFQGTGAADDSGLPNDRFFAVRPEGSVSTLKIQRTERGDSAVYLCASSLLGESSYNEQFFGPGTRLTVL.

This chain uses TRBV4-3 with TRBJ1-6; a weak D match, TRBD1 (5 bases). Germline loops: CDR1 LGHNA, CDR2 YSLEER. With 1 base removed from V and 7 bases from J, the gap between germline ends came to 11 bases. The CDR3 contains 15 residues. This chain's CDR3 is CASSQAAGRNSPLHF. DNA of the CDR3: TGCGCCAGCAGCCAAGCGGCAGGGAGGAATTCACCCCTCCACTTT.

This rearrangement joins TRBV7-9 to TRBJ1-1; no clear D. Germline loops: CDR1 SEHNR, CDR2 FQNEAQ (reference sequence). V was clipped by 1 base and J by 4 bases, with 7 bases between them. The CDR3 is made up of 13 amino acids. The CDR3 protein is CASSLDQFTEAFF. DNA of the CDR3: TGTGCCAGCAGCTTAGACCAGTTCACTGAAGCTTTCTTT.

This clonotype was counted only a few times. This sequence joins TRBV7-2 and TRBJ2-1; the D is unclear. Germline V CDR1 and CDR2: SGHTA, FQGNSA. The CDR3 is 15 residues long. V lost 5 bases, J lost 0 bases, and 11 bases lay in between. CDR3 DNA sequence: TGTGCCAGCAGCCCCCCCCTCAGCTCCTACAATGAGCAGTTCTTC. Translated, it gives CASSPPLSSYNEQFF.

CDR3 nucleotide sequence: TGTGCCAGCAGCTTGGAAAGACGGACAGGGGAAGTTAATGAGCAGTTCTTC. It is translated as CASSLERRTGEVNEQFF. The chain employs TRBV5-6 and TRBJ2-1; 9 bases map to TRBD1. Germline lookup yields CDR1 SGHDT and CDR2 YYEEEE. Trimming removed 0 bases from V and 7 bases from J; junction bases left unmatched: 11. CDR3 length: 17 amino acids.

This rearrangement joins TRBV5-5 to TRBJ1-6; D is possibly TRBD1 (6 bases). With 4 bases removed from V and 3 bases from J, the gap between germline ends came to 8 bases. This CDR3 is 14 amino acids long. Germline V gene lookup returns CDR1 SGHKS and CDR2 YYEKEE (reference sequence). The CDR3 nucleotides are TGTGCCAGCAGCACGGACAGCTATAATTCACCCCTCCACTTT. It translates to CASSTDSYNSPLHF.

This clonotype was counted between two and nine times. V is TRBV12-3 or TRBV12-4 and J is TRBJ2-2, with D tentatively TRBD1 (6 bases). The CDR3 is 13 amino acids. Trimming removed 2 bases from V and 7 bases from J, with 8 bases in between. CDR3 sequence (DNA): TGTGCCAGCAGTTTAACAGGGATCGGGGAGCTGTTTTTT. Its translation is CASSLTGIGELFF.

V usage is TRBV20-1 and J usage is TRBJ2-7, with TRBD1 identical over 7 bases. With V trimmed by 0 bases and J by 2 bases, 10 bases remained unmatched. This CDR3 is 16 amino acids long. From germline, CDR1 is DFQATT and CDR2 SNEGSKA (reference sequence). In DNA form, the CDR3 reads TGCAGTGCTAGAGATCTCGACAGGGAACCAACCTACGAGCAGTACTTC. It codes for CSARDLDREPTYEQYF.

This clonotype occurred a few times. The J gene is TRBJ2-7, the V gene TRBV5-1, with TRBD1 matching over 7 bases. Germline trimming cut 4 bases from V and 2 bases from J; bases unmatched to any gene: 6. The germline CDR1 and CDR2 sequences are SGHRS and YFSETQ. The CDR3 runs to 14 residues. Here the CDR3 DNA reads TGCGCCAGCAGCCCTTCGGGACAGACCTACGAGCAGTACTTC. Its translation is CASSPSGQTYEQYF.

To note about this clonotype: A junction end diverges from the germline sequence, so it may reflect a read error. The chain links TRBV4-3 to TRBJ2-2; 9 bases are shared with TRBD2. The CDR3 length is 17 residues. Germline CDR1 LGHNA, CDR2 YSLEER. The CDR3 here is CASSKEQAGGNTGELFF. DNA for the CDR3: TGCGCCAGCAGCAAAGAGCAAGCGGGAGGGAACACCGGGGAGCTGTTTTTT.

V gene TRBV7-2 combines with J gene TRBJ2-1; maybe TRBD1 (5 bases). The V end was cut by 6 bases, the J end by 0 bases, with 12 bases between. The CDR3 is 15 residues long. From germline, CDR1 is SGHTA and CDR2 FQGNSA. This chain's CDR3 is CASRVQVSSYNEQFF. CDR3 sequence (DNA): TGTGCCAGCAGGGTACAGGTGAGCTCCTACAATGAGCAGTTCTTC.